A selection of T cell receptor beta chains follows, all from one sample in a study of blood T cell repertoires in COVID-19. The table came from immunoSEQ multiplex PCR; TCRdb's copy has only in-frame clones and leaves some out. There are more than 150,000 clones in the sample; 70% to 90% occur only once, and under 2.5% lies in the top ten. Sequencing was done on a sample of peripheral blood. These receptors originate from a man in his 70s with active or convalescent COVID-19. CDR3s include the opening cysteine and the closing phenylalanine or tryptophan. The D gene is left open where the match is weak. Clone size is stated in some rows and not others, as once, few, many or a class when expanded.

d_call	v_call	clone_size	j_call	cdr3_aa	cdr3_nt
TRBD2	TRBV28	once	TRBJ2-4	CASSLQGLALAKNIQYF	TGTGCCAGCAGTCTCCAGGGACTAGCCCTAGCCAAAAACATTCAGTACTTC
NA	TRBV20-1	NA	TRBJ2-7	CSASWQGVTYEQYF	TGCAGTGCTAGTTGGCAGGGTGTTACCTACGAGCAGTACTTC
TRBD1	TRBV6-5	few	TRBJ1-2	CASTTGAVDYGYTF	TGTGCCAGCACCACAGGGGCGGTGGACTATGGCTACACCTTC
TRBD2	TRBV6-2/TRBV6-3	NA	TRBJ2-7	CASSIPPISGGIYEQYF	TGTGCCAGCAGTATACCACCGATCAGCGGGGGGATTTACGAGCAGTACTTC
TRBD2	TRBV30	NA	TRBJ2-3	CAWWGTSGTPDTQYF	TGTGCCTGGTGGGGGACTAGCGGGACCCCAGATACGCAGTATTTT
NA	TRBV7-2	NA	TRBJ1-2	CASSLSDSAGYTF	TGTGCCAGCAGCTTATCGGACTCGGCGGGCTACACCTTC
TRBD1	TRBV2	NA	TRBJ1-2	CVSTQGGRRDRGYGYTF	TGTGTCAGCACTCAAGGTGGCCGCCGGGACAGGGGCTATGGCTACACCTTC
TRBD1	TRBV2	NA	TRBJ1-5	CASSERRAGQGAGQPQHF	TGTGCCAGCAGTGAACGGCGAGCGGGACAGGGGGCCGGTCAGCCCCAGCATTTT
TRBD1	TRBV7-9	few	TRBJ2-7	CASSLGTGVYEQYF	TGTGCCAGCAGCTTAGGGACAGGGGTCTACGAGCAGTACTTC
TRBD2	TRBV5-1	NA	TRBJ2-5	CASSGRGLETQYF	TGCGCCAGCAGCGGGCGGGGGTTGGAGACCCAGTACTTC
TRBD1	TRBV5-1	NA	TRBJ2-3	CASRGTGSADTQYF	TGCGCCAGCAGGGGGACAGGGAGCGCAGATACGCAGTATTTT
NA	TRBV4-1	NA	TRBJ1-1	CASSQLPRRAEAFF	TGCGCCAGCAGCCAGTTACCCAGACGGGCTGAAGCTTTCTTT
TRBD2	TRBV3-1/TRBV3-2	NA	TRBJ2-1	CASSTRTSGVTYNEQFF	TGTGCCAGCAGCACTCGTACTAGCGGGGTCACCTACAATGAGCAGTTCTTC
TRBD2	TRBV7-2	NA	TRBJ2-1	CASSLVGTSGGLWFF	TGTGCCAGCAGCTTAGTGGGGACTAGCGGGGGTCTGTGGTTCTTC
TRBD1	TRBV5-6	NA	TRBJ2-7	CASSSGQSYEQYF	TGTGCCAGCAGCTCGGGACAGTCCTACGAGCAGTACTTC
NA	TRBV7-8	once	TRBJ2-1	CASSPRTSGGEQFF	TGTGCCAGCAGTCCCCGCACCTCAGGGGGGGAGCAGTTCTTC
TRBD1	TRBV11-3	NA	TRBJ2-5	CASSACWDRLQETQYF	TGTGCCAGCAGCGCCTGTTGGGACAGGCTACAAGAGACCCAGTACTTC
NA	TRBV18	NA	TRBJ2-7	CASSLSGTIPEQYF	TGTGCCAGCTCACTTTCCGGGACAATTCCCGAGCAGTACTTC
TRBD2	TRBV7-9	NA	TRBJ2-3	CASSLAGGQSTDTQYF	TGTGCCAGCAGCCTCGCGGGGGGGCAGAGCACAGATACGCAGTATTTT
NA	TRBV3-1/TRBV3-2	NA	TRBJ2-3	CASSPQLVADTQYF	TGTGCCAGCAGCCCCCAACTAGTGGCGGATACGCAGTATTTT
TRBD1	TRBV28	NA	TRBJ2-7	CASSTARDRVGSVGYEQYF	TGTGCCAGCAGTACTGCGAGGGACAGGGTCGGATCAGTAGGGTACGAGCAGTACTTC
NA	TRBV11-3	NA	TRBJ1-1	CASSVPRVPVNTEAFF	TGTGCCAGCAGCGTACCCAGGGTTCCAGTGAACACTGAAGCTTTCTTT
TRBD1	TRBV9	NA	TRBJ1-1	CASSVSGTANTEAFF	TGTGCCAGCAGCGTTTCCGGGACAGCTAACACTGAAGCTTTCTTT
TRBD1	TRBV27	NA	TRBJ2-1	CASSTNSGQGYNEQFF	TGTGCCAGCAGCACCAACTCGGGACAGGGGTACAATGAGCAGTTCTTC
NA	TRBV27	NA	TRBJ2-7	CASSFTAEWRLYEQYF	TGTGCCAGCAGTTTCACCGCGGAATGGCGCCTCTACGAGCAGTACTTC
TRBD1	TRBV5-4	NA	TRBJ2-5	CASSLVGTVQETQYF	TGTGCCAGCAGCTTGGTAGGGACAGTTCAAGAGACCCAGTACTTC
NA	TRBV3-1/TRBV3-2	NA	TRBJ2-2	CASSQGLGPGELFF	TGTGCCAGCAGCCAAGGATTGGGCCCCGGGGAGCTGTTTTTT
TRBD1	TRBV6-6	NA	TRBJ2-7	CASSQAGSGTGSYEQYF	TGTGCCAGCAGTCAGGCAGGGTCCGGGACAGGATCTTACGAGCAGTACTTC
TRBD2	TRBV11-2	NA	TRBJ2-1	CASSLVGGGALDEQFF	TGTGCCAGCAGCTTAGTTGGCGGGGGGGCTCTGGATGAGCAGTTCTTC
TRBD1	TRBV29-1	NA	TRBJ1-6	CSVGDRVDSPLHF	TGCAGCGTTGGAGACAGGGTAGATTCACCCCTCCACTTT
NA	TRBV3-1/TRBV3-2	NA	TRBJ2-3	CASSQGALTHLSTDTQYF	TGTGCCAGCAGCCAAGGGGCGCTGACCCACCTTAGCACAGATACGCAGTATTTT
NA	TRBV21-1	NA	TRBJ2-5	CASSKEFLSGEEKETQYF	TGTGCCAGCAGCAAAGAATTTCTATCGGGTGAAGAAAAAGAGACCCAGTACTTC
TRBD2	TRBV7-2	NA	TRBJ2-4	CASSLDAGTSGLAKNIQYF	TGTGCCAGCAGCTTAGATGCAGGGACTAGCGGGTTAGCCAAAAACATTCAGTACTTC
TRBD1	TRBV28	NA	TRBJ2-7	CASAGGTYEQYF	TGTGCCAGTGCAGGGGGTACCTACGAGCAGTACTTC
NA	TRBV24-1	NA	TRBJ2-1	CATQATGWEQFF	TGTGCCACCCAAGCCACAGGGTGGGAGCAGTTCTTC
NA	TRBV11-2	NA	TRBJ1-3	CASSLGAGNTIYF	TGTGCCAGCAGCTTGGGAGCTGGAAACACCATATATTTT
TRBD1	TRBV3-1/TRBV3-2	NA	TRBJ1-4	CASSQGTALRDSEKLFF	TGTGCCAGCAGCCAAGGGACCGCACTACGGGACAGTGAAAAACTGTTTTTT
TRBD1	TRBV28	NA	TRBJ2-7	CASSLSSRDRVYF	TGTGCCAGCAGTTTATCTTCCCGGGACAGGGTGTACTTC
NA	TRBV2	NA	TRBJ1-1	CASSDRDTEAFF	TGTGCCAGCAGTGACAGGGACACTGAAGCTTTCTTT
NA	TRBV2	NA	TRBJ1-5	CASSERGRVNNQPQHF	TGTGCCAGCAGTGAGCGGGGAAGGGTAAACAATCAGCCCCAGCATTTT
TRBD1	TRBV15	NA	TRBJ2-7	CATSRGQGSYEQYF	TGTGCCACCAGCAGAGGACAGGGGTCCTACGAGCAGTACTTC
TRBD1	TRBV19	NA	TRBJ1-4	CASSPTGGNEKLFF	TGTGCCAGTAGTCCGACAGGGGGTAATGAAAAACTGTTTTTT
NA	TRBV24-1	NA	TRBJ2-2	CATGGHTSGTGELFF	TGTGCCACCGGGGGACACACTTCGGGAACCGGGGAGCTGTTTTTT
TRBD1	TRBV19	NA	TRBJ1-5	CASSQTQGAINQPQHF	TGTGCCAGTAGTCAAACACAGGGGGCCATCAATCAGCCCCAGCATTTT
TRBD2	TRBV5-1	NA	TRBJ2-1	CASSISGVAGQNEQFF	TGCGCCAGCAGCATTAGTGGTGTAGCGGGGCAAAATGAGCAGTTCTTC
NA	TRBV5-1	once	TRBJ2-3	CASSYDSGLGTDTQYF	TGCGCCAGCAGCTATGACTCAGGGCTCGGCACAGATACGCAGTATTTT
TRBD2	TRBV28	NA	TRBJ2-1	CASRSDLAGGTPSYNEQFF	TGTGCCAGCAGATCCGACCTAGCGGGAGGGACCCCCTCCTACAATGAGCAGTTCTTC
TRBD1	TRBV5-6	NA	TRBJ1-5	CASSSRDSKHSPQHF	TGTGCCAGCAGCTCCCGGGACAGTAAACACAGCCCCCAGCATTTT
TRBD2	TRBV6-1	NA	TRBJ2-5	CASKEAYGAGGKETQYF	TGTGCCAGCAAGGAAGCTTATGGGGCGGGGGGAAAAGAGACCCAGTACTTC
NA	TRBV13	NA	TRBJ2-2	CASSLAGVYGGELFF	TGTGCCAGCAGCTTAGCGGGAGTTTATGGCGGGGAGCTGTTTTTT
NA	TRBV21-1	NA	TRBJ1-6	CARVADRGYNSPLHF	TGTGCCAGGGTGGCCGACAGGGGCTATAATTCACCCCTCCACTTT
NA	TRBV5-6	NA	TRBJ1-1	CASSRRGGTEAFF	TGTGCCAGCAGCCGCCGAGGTGGCACTGAAGCTTTCTTT
TRBD1	TRBV3-1/TRBV3-2	NA	TRBJ2-3	CASSQPGGPLDTQYF	TGTGCCAGCAGCCAACCAGGGGGCCCTTTAGATACGCAGTATTTT
NA	TRBV9	NA	TRBJ2-5	CASSVEPSSSQYF	TGTGCCAGCAGCGTAGAACCCTCTAGCTCCCAGTACTTC
NA	TRBV5-1	NA	TRBJ2-7	CASQQGGGSSYEQYF	TGCGCCAGTCAGCAGGGCGGGGGCTCTTCCTACGAGCAGTACTTC
TRBD1	TRBV2	NA	TRBJ2-5	CASSRQGALQETQYF	TGTGCCAGCAGTAGACAGGGGGCCCTACAAGAGACCCAGTACTTC
NA	TRBV27	NA	TRBJ2-1	CASSLSGVPLYNEQFF	TGTGCCAGCAGTTTATCGGGAGTTCCCCTTTACAATGAGCAGTTCTTC
NA	TRBV6-2/TRBV6-3	NA	TRBJ2-1	CASSLTGTIYNEQFF	TGTGCCAGCAGCCTAACAGGTACCATCTACAATGAGCAGTTCTTC